This is a list of T cell receptor beta chains from one sample in a study of CD8 T cells in Susac syndrome. One entry per CDR3 protein, called by TCRdb with MiXCR from the immunoSEQ multiplex PCR reads. Of about 400,000 distinct CDR3 sequences listed, approximately 85% are singletons. What was sequenced was CD8+ T cells from PBMCs. These receptors were taken from a human donor with multiple sclerosis. Each CDR3 is given with its conserved first and last residue. Each record gives: V gene, D gene, J gene, clone size, CDR3 protein, CDR3 DNA. A D gene is named only where the DNA matches it firmly. Clone size is not always given. Where it is, it says once, few, many or a class for expanded clones.

v_gene: TRBV7-6
d_gene: TRBD1
j_gene: TRBJ2-3
abundance: -
CDR3aa: CASSFGQGATDTQYF
CDR3nt: TGTGCCAGCAGCTTCGGGCAGGGGGCGACAGATACGCAGTATTTT

v_gene: TRBV18
d_gene: -
j_gene: TRBJ1-1
abundance: -
CDR3aa: CASSPTGTTEAFF
CDR3nt: TGTGCCAGCTCACCAACAGGGACCACTGAAGCTTTCTTT

v_gene: TRBV27
d_gene: -
j_gene: TRBJ2-1
abundance: -
CDR3aa: CASSLYGGVPSYGNEQFF
CDR3nt: TGTGCCAGCAGCCTTTACGGGGGAGTACCCTCCTACGGGAACGAGCAGTTCTTC

v_gene: TRBV28
d_gene: TRBD1
j_gene: TRBJ1-1
abundance: -
CDR3aa: CAVPGQGGTEAFF
CDR3nt: TGTGCCGTACCGGGACAGGGAGGAACTGAAGCTTTCTTT

v_gene: TRBV3-1
d_gene: -
j_gene: TRBJ2-7
abundance: -
CDR3aa: CASSHPGSGYEQYF
CDR3nt: TGTGCCAGCAGCCATCCAGGGAGCGGCTACGAGCAGTACTTC

v_gene: TRBV7-9
d_gene: TRBD1
j_gene: TRBJ2-6
abundance: -
CDR3aa: CASSSGTDYSGANVLTF
CDR3nt: TGTGCCAGCAGCTCCGGGACAGATTACTCTGGGGCCAACGTCCTGACTTTC

v_gene: TRBV29-1
d_gene: TRBD1
j_gene: TRBJ1-2
abundance: -
CDR3aa: CSVVDRADNNYGYTF
CDR3nt: TGCAGCGTTGTGGACAGGGCAGATAATAACTATGGCTACACCTTC

v_gene: TRBV27
d_gene: -
j_gene: TRBJ1-1
abundance: -
CDR3aa: CASSFLSNTEAFF
CDR3nt: TGTGCCAGCAGCTTCTTGTCGAACACTGAAGCTTTCTTT

v_gene: TRBV6-5
d_gene: -
j_gene: TRBJ2-7
abundance: -
CDR3aa: CASSYTSSTAQYF
CDR3nt: TGTGCCAGCAGTTATACCTCTAGTACCGCGCAGTACTTC

v_gene: TRBV27
d_gene: TRBD2
j_gene: TRBJ2-7
abundance: -
CDR3aa: CASSLSSGGNEQYF
CDR3nt: TGTGCCAGCAGTTTATCGTCGGGGGGAAACGAGCAGTACTTC

v_gene: TRBV28
d_gene: TRBD2
j_gene: TRBJ2-1
abundance: -
CDR3aa: CASSLPLAGSRGNNEQFF
CDR3nt: TGTGCCAGCAGTTTGCCCCTAGCGGGATCGAGAGGTAACAATGAGCAGTTCTTC

v_gene: TRBV19
d_gene: -
j_gene: TRBJ2-1
abundance: -
CDR3aa: CASSIDRGYEQFF
CDR3nt: TGTGCCAGTAGTATAGATCGGGGGTATGAGCAGTTCTTC

v_gene: TRBV5-1
d_gene: -
j_gene: TRBJ2-2
abundance: -
CDR3aa: CASSLQGLETGELFF
CDR3nt: TGCGCCAGCAGCTTACAGGGTTTGGAGACCGGGGAGCTGTTTTTT

v_gene: TRBV6-1
d_gene: TRBD1
j_gene: TRBJ2-3
abundance: -
CDR3aa: CASSSAGTVYTDTQYF
CDR3nt: TGTGCCAGCAGCTCAGCCGGGACAGTGTACACAGATACGCAGTATTTT

v_gene: TRBV6-1
d_gene: TRBD1
j_gene: TRBJ2-2
abundance: few
CDR3aa: CASSYTGGTGELFF
CDR3nt: TGTGCCAGCAGTTATACAGGGGGCACCGGGGAGCTGTTTTTT

v_gene: TRBV6-5
d_gene: -
j_gene: TRBJ1-2
abundance: few
CDR3aa: CASSYSVSDYNYGYTF
CDR3nt: TGTGCCAGCAGTTACTCGGTATCGGATTATAACTATGGCTACACCTTC

v_gene: TRBV6-5
d_gene: -
j_gene: TRBJ1-2
abundance: -
CDR3aa: CASSYGFIVGTAPNYGYTF
CDR3nt: TGTGCCAGCAGTTACGGATTTATCGTCGGAACAGCCCCTAACTATGGCTACACCTTC

v_gene: TRBV4-2
d_gene: TRBD2
j_gene: TRBJ2-7
abundance: once
CDR3aa: CASSQEVAGMYEQYF
CDR3nt: TGTGCCAGCAGCCAAGAGGTAGCGGGGATGTACGAGCAGTACTTC

v_gene: TRBV5-1
d_gene: -
j_gene: TRBJ2-7
abundance: -
CDR3aa: CASSVGQSSGYEQYF
CDR3nt: TGCGCCAGCAGCGTTGGACAGTCCTCGGGCTACGAGCAGTACTTC

v_gene: TRBV6-5
d_gene: -
j_gene: TRBJ1-5
abundance: once
CDR3aa: CASSFTGSQPQHF
CDR3nt: TGTGCCAGCAGTTTCACAGGGTCTCAGCCCCAGCATTTT

v_gene: TRBV27
d_gene: -
j_gene: TRBJ2-1
abundance: few
CDR3aa: CASSLGPDEQFF
CDR3nt: TGTGCCAGCAGCTTGGGACCGGATGAGCAGTTCTTC

v_gene: TRBV20-1
d_gene: TRBD1
j_gene: TRBJ1-2
abundance: -
CDR3aa: CSARSLDRAVYGYTF
CDR3nt: TGCAGTGCTAGATCCCTAGACAGGGCCGTATATGGCTACACCTTC

v_gene: TRBV5-1
d_gene: TRBD1
j_gene: TRBJ2-2
abundance: -
CDR3aa: CASSKPTGTAMNTGELFF
CDR3nt: TGCGCCAGCAGTAAACCCACCGGGACAGCAATGAACACCGGGGAGCTGTTTTTT

v_gene: TRBV14
d_gene: -
j_gene: TRBJ2-1
abundance: -
CDR3aa: CASSQYPVPDSFYNEQFF
CDR3nt: TGTGCCAGCAGCCAATATCCTGTTCCGGACAGTTTTTACAATGAGCAGTTCTTC

v_gene: TRBV11-2
d_gene: -
j_gene: TRBJ1-3
abundance: -
CDR3aa: CASSLEPSQGSGNTIYF
CDR3nt: TGTGCCAGCAGCTTAGAGCCCAGCCAGGGCTCTGGAAACACCATATATTTT

v_gene: TRBV7-9
d_gene: -
j_gene: TRBJ2-1
abundance: -
CDR3aa: CASSLVIAPDEQFF
CDR3nt: TGTGCCAGCAGCTTAGTGATAGCACCCGATGAGCAGTTCTTC

v_gene: TRBV4-1
d_gene: -
j_gene: TRBJ1-1
abundance: -
CDR3aa: CASSQLYGTEAFF
CDR3nt: TGCGCCAGCAGCCAACTATATGGCACTGAAGCTTTCTTT

v_gene: TRBV5-1
d_gene: TRBD1
j_gene: TRBJ1-2
abundance: -
CDR3aa: CASSLEGQGFSWGGYTF
CDR3nt: TGCGCCAGCAGCTTGGAGGGACAGGGGTTCTCTTGGGGTGGCTACACCTTC

v_gene: TRBV25-1
d_gene: -
j_gene: TRBJ2-2
abundance: -
CDR3aa: CASTWDSLGTGELFF
CDR3nt: TGTGCCAGCACCTGGGACTCCCTGGGTACCGGGGAGCTGTTTTTT

v_gene: TRBV20-1
d_gene: -
j_gene: TRBJ2-1
abundance: -
CDR3aa: CSARDVGGGVFINEQFF
CDR3nt: TGCAGTGCTAGAGATGTTGGCGGCGGGGTGTTTATAAATGAGCAGTTCTTC

v_gene: TRBV9
d_gene: -
j_gene: TRBJ2-1
abundance: few
CDR3aa: CASSPGGGIYNEQFF
CDR3nt: TGTGCCAGCAGTCCAGGAGGCGGGATATACAATGAGCAGTTCTTC

v_gene: TRBV12-3/TRBV12-4
d_gene: -
j_gene: TRBJ2-1
abundance: -
CDR3aa: CASSPTGDFSYNEQFF
CDR3nt: TGTGCCAGCAGCCCCACAGGGGACTTCTCCTACAATGAGCAGTTCTTC

v_gene: TRBV12-3/TRBV12-4
d_gene: TRBD1
j_gene: TRBJ1-5
abundance: -
CDR3aa: CASSLAGTGGQPQHF
CDR3nt: TGTGCCAGCAGTTTAGCCGGGACAGGGGGTCAGCCCCAGCATTTT

v_gene: TRBV12-3/TRBV12-4
d_gene: TRBD1
j_gene: TRBJ2-1
abundance: -
CDR3aa: CASSLPHGQGQSSYNEQFF
CDR3nt: TGTGCCAGCAGTTTACCACACGGACAGGGACAAAGCTCCTACAATGAGCAGTTCTTC

v_gene: TRBV5-4
d_gene: -
j_gene: TRBJ2-3
abundance: -
CDR3aa: CASSISSTDTQYF
CDR3nt: TGTGCCAGCAGCATATCTAGCACAGATACGCAGTATTTT

v_gene: TRBV29-1
d_gene: -
j_gene: TRBJ2-7
abundance: -
CDR3aa: CSVIENYEQYF
CDR3nt: TGCAGCGTTATAGAGAACTACGAGCAGTACTTC

v_gene: TRBV28
d_gene: -
j_gene: TRBJ2-5
abundance: -
CDR3aa: CASSLAGYETQYF
CDR3nt: TGTGCCAGCAGTTTAGCGGGATATGAGACCCAGTACTTC

v_gene: TRBV4-1
d_gene: -
j_gene: TRBJ2-2
abundance: -
CDR3aa: CASSQAPPQGTNTGELFF
CDR3nt: TGCGCCAGCAGCCAAGCCCCCCCGCAGGGCACGAACACCGGGGAGCTGTTTTTT

v_gene: TRBV5-1
d_gene: TRBD2
j_gene: TRBJ2-3
abundance: -
CDR3aa: CASSLVGRGLSTDTQYF
CDR3nt: TGCGCCAGCAGCTTGGTCGGGAGGGGATTAAGCACAGATACGCAGTATTTT

v_gene: TRBV30
d_gene: -
j_gene: TRBJ2-7
abundance: -
CDR3aa: CAWSDQYREILNEQYF
CDR3nt: TGTGCCTGGAGTGACCAATACAGGGAAATCCTCAACGAGCAGTACTTC

v_gene: TRBV5-6
d_gene: TRBD2
j_gene: TRBJ2-7
abundance: -
CDR3aa: CASSLESSGTYEQYF
CDR3nt: TGTGCCAGCAGCTTGGAATCTAGCGGAACCTACGAGCAGTACTTC

v_gene: TRBV11-2
d_gene: TRBD1
j_gene: TRBJ2-1
abundance: -
CDR3aa: CASSPRTGAYNEQFF
CDR3nt: TGTGCCAGCAGCCCGCGGACAGGGGCTTACAATGAGCAGTTCTTC

v_gene: TRBV24-1
d_gene: -
j_gene: TRBJ2-2
abundance: -
CDR3aa: CATSDPRGDGTGELFF
CDR3nt: TGTGCCACCAGTGATCCCAGGGGGGACGGAACCGGGGAGCTGTTTTTT

v_gene: TRBV29-1
d_gene: -
j_gene: TRBJ2-1
abundance: -
CDR3aa: CSVDPGNYDAEQFF
CDR3nt: TGCAGCGTTGATCCAGGGAACTACGATGCTGAGCAGTTCTTC

v_gene: TRBV5-1
d_gene: TRBD1
j_gene: TRBJ2-1
abundance: -
CDR3aa: CASSGGTGLDEQFF
CDR3nt: TGCGCCAGCAGCGGCGGGACAGGACTCGATGAGCAGTTCTTC

v_gene: TRBV3-1
d_gene: TRBD2
j_gene: TRBJ2-1
abundance: -
CDR3aa: CASSQPRTSGAYNEQFF
CDR3nt: TGTGCCAGCAGCCAACCCCGGACTAGCGGGGCCTACAATGAGCAGTTCTTC